This is a list of T cell receptor beta chains from one sample in a study of cytomegalovirus exposure and HLA in healthy donors. Repertoires were generated with immunoSEQ multiplex PCR, while TCRdb's copy carries only in-frame clones and drops some. The profile shows approximately 92,000 clones, 60% to 80% of them singletons. Sequenced material: PBMCs. Every receptor here comes from a man in his sixties in good health and CMV-seronegative. Each CDR3 is given with its conserved first and last residue. A D gene is named only where the DNA matches it firmly. Size is stated for part of the rows, as once, few or many counts, or as a class when the clone is expanded.

.	TRBJ2-7	.	TRBV5-1	TGCGCCAGCAGCCCCCCTTCGGGGGTCTCCTACGAGCAGTACTTC	CASSPPSGVSYEQYF
.	TRBJ1-2	TRBD1	TRBV5-4	TGTGCCAGCAGTGGGACAGGCAATTCCTATGGCTACACCTTC	CASSGTGNSYGYTF
.	TRBJ1-5	.	TRBV6-5	TGTGCCAGCAGGACATCTAGGGGGCAGCCCCAGCATTTT	CASRTSRGQPQHF
.	TRBJ2-1	.	TRBV2	TGTGCCAGCTGTCCTAGCGATACCCGTTTAAATGAGCAGTTCTTC	CASCPSDTRLNEQFF
.	TRBJ1-5	TRBD1	TRBV19	TGTGCCAGTAGTATCCTGACAGGGCGTGCCGGAGCCCAGCATTTT	CASSILTGRAGAQHF
.	TRBJ2-7	TRBD2	TRBV5-5	TGTGCCAGCAGCTTGGGTCTAGCGGGAAGGGGGGAGCAGTACTTC	CASSLGLAGRGEQYF
.	TRBJ2-5	TRBD2	TRBV5-5	TGTGCCAGCAGCTTGAGGGGAGAACTAGCGGGACAAGAGACCCAGTACTTC	CASSLRGELAGQETQYF
.	TRBJ1-6	TRBD1	TRBV7-9	TGTGCCAGCAGTTCTCAGGGGGATTCACCCCTCCACTTT	CASSSQGDSPLHF
once	TRBJ1-5	.	TRBV5-1	TGCGCCAGCAGCCCGGAAGGAGGGCCCAATCAGCCCCAGCATTTT	CASSPEGGPNQPQHF
.	TRBJ2-3	.	TRBV5-4	TGTGCCAGCAGCTTGGGCGGGTCCGCCTCAGATACGCAGTATTTT	CASSLGGSASDTQYF
once	TRBJ2-1	TRBD1	TRBV5-5	TGTGCCAGCAGCTTGGGGGGGCGGCAGGGGGTAAGAAATGAGCAGTTCTTC	CASSLGGRQGVRNEQFF
.	TRBJ2-4	.	TRBV5-1	TGCGCCAGCAGCTCGAAAAGTTCAGGGACTGCCGACGAGCTAGCCAAAAACATTCAGTACTTC	CASSSKSSGTADELAKNIQYF
.	TRBJ1-1	.	TRBV4-1	TGCGCCAGCAGCCACTACCCCTCCGATGAGGCTGAAGCTTTCTTT	CASSHYPSDEAEAFF
few	TRBJ2-5	TRBD2	TRBV5-4	TGTGCCAGCAGCTCATCCCGACTAGCACGAGAGACCCAGTACTTC	CASSSSRLARETQYF
.	TRBJ2-5	TRBD1	TRBV6-1	TGTGCCAGCAGTGACCGGGGCAGGGGGCGAGAGACCCAGTACTTC	CASSDRGRGRETQYF
.	TRBJ1-4	.	TRBV5-4	TGTGCCAGCAGCTTGTACAGGTCTAATGAAAAACTGTTTTTT	CASSLYRSNEKLFF
few	TRBJ2-3	.	TRBV5-4	TGTGCCAGCAGCTTGGGTCTAGCGTGGGGTATGGATACGCAGTATTTT	CASSLGLAWGMDTQYF
.	TRBJ2-3	TRBD2	TRBV11-2	TGTGCCAGCAGCCCCCGATTTGGGACTAGCGGGACCACAGATACGCAGTATTTT	CASSPRFGTSGTTDTQYF
.	TRBJ2-3	.	TRBV6-5	TGTGCCAGCAGTTACTTAAGTTCACAGGACCCCAATACGCAGTATTTT	CASSYLSSQDPNTQYF
large	TRBJ1-3	.	TRBV5-1	TGCGCCAGCAGCTTCACAGGGTTTGGAAACACCATATATTTT	CASSFTGFGNTIYF
few	TRBJ1-4	TRBD1	TRBV5-1	TGCGCCAGCAGCCCTTATACAGGGGGCGCGGGTGAAAAACTGTTTTTT	CASSPYTGGAGEKLFF
once	TRBJ2-7	.	TRBV27	TGTGCCAGCACCATGAATGGGCTCATTGGGTACGAGCAGTACTTC	CASTMNGLIGYEQYF
once	TRBJ1-2	.	TRBV6-1	TGTGCCAGCAGTGTTTTGCGGGGAGTAGGGGATGGCTACACCTTC	CASSVLRGVGDGYTF
.	TRBJ2-3	TRBD1	TRBV11-2	TGTGCCAGCAGCCCCCGACAGGGGGCCTCAGATACGCAGTATTTT	CASSPRQGASDTQYF
.	TRBJ2-7	.	TRBV7-2	TGTGCCAGCAGCACCCAGCTCGCGGTCGAGCAGTACTTC	CASSTQLAVEQYF
.	TRBJ2-3	.	TRBV11-2	TGTGCCAGCAGCTTTCTAGCAACAGATACGCAGTATTTT	CASSFLATDTQYF
once	TRBJ2-1	.	TRBV1	TGCACCAGCAGCCAAGATCGTTGGCCCATTTGGGGGGACGAGCAGTTCTTC	CTSSQDRWPIWGDEQFF
once	TRBJ1-4	.	TRBV2	TGTGCCAGCAGTGCTGCGGGTGGGCGCGCTAATGAAAAACTGTTTTTT	CASSAAGGRANEKLFF
.	TRBJ1-6	TRBD1	TRBV27	TGTGCCAGCAAGGAAGACAGGGGGCCGGCACCCCTCCACTTT	CASKEDRGPAPLHF
.	TRBJ2-7	.	TRBV7-6	TGTGCCAGCAGCGCCCTGGGAGAAGACTACGAGCAGTACTTC	CASSALGEDYEQYF
few	TRBJ2-1	TRBD2	TRBV2	TGTGCCAGCAGCACGGGAGGTGTCTCGGGAGTCTACTCCTACAATGAGCAGTTCTTC	CASSTGGVSGVYSYNEQFF
.	TRBJ1-4	.	TRBV6-1	TGTGCCAGCTACAGGGCTTCGGATGAAAAACTGTTTTTT	CASYRASDEKLFF
.	TRBJ1-1	.	TRBV7-8	TGTGCCAGCAGCCTCTGGACAGACCTGAACACTGAAGCTTTCTTT	CASSLWTDLNTEAFF